This T cell receptor beta chain was sequenced in a study of blood T cell repertoires in COVID-19. Study context: Acute and convalescent COVID-19 specimens originated in the United States, Italy and Spain. Nucleic acid was either cDNA or gDNA, and it came from T cells, B-cell-depleted T cells, or PBMCs.

V was trimmed by 0 bases and J by 0 bases, leaving 17 bases between them. CDR3 length equals 18 residues. The germline V gene has CDR1 LNHNV and CDR2 YYDKDF (reference sequence). This clone was found a few times. Authors' methods: The assay estimated nucleated cells by amplifying reference gene primers. Assay used: immunoSEQ multiplex PCR; TCRdb lists only in-frame clones, some missing. That table furnishes V, J and clone size, whereas the DNA furnished D and trimming. This sample carries a few hundred thousand clones, roughly 90% of them seen once, and the ten largest clones take roughly 2%. Sequenced material: peripheral blood. This receptor was taken from a woman aged 45 to 65 with acute or convalescent COVID-19. This chain joins TRBV15 and TRBJ1-1; TRBD1 is a possible D gene (5 bases). Here the CDR3 DNA reads TGTGCCACCAGCAGAGAGGATGAAGGGGTTAGTATGAACACTGAAGCTTTCTTT. It is translated as CATSREDEGVSMNTEAFF.